Listed below are T cell receptor beta chains from one sample, sequenced in a study of cytomegalovirus exposure and HLA in healthy donors. Data came from immunoSEQ multiplex PCR; TCRdb stores just in-frame clones and leaves some out. Of around 110,000 clones in the sample, 50% to 65% were seen once. The sequencing sample was made of PBMCs. All receptors derive from a woman aged 40 to 55 in good health and CMV-seropositive. CDR3s include the opening cysteine and the closing phenylalanine or tryptophan. The D gene is left open where the match is weak. Clone size is stated in some rows and not others, as once, few, many or a class when expanded.

j_call d_call clone_size v_call cdr3_aa cdr3_nt
TRBJ2-6 TRBD1 few TRBV7-2 CASSPQRTGAGANVLTF TGTGCCAGCAGCCCCCAACGGACAGGGGCTGGGGCCAACGTCCTGACTTTC
TRBJ2-7 TRBD1 - TRBV28 CASSLYGDRGGGFNF TGTGCCAGCAGTTTATACGGAGACAGGGGAGGAGGGTTTAACTTC
TRBJ2-1 TRBD2 - TRBV7-3 CASSMPLAGEVNEQFF TGTGCCAGCAGCATGCCACTAGCGGGAGAAGTTAATGAGCAGTTCTTC
TRBJ2-7 TRBD2 - TRBV10-2 CASRLAGREDSYEQYF TGCGCCAGCAGGCTAGCGGGCCGCGAAGATTCCTACGAGCAGTACTTC
TRBJ2-1 - - TRBV28 CASRQNNEQFF TGTGCCAGCAGGCAGAACAATGAGCAGTTCTTC
TRBJ2-7 TRBD1 - TRBV27 CASRWGTGEYEQYF TGTGCCAGCCGTTGGGGGACAGGGGAATACGAGCAGTACTTC
TRBJ2-1 TRBD1 once TRBV6-4 CASSDGGTGGYNEQFF TGTGCCAGCAGTGACGGGGGGACAGGAGGTTACAATGAGCAGTTCTTC
TRBJ2-3 - - TRBV11-3 CASSRSAGVTDTQYF TGTGCCAGCAGCCGCTCCGCGGGTGTCACAGATACGCAGTATTTT
TRBJ2-7 TRBD2 - TRBV2 CASYLAGTYEQYF TGTGCCAGCTACCTAGCGGGGACCTACGAGCAGTACTTC
TRBJ2-7 - few TRBV7-9 CASSFDSPEQYF TGTGCCAGCAGCTTCGACAGTCCGGAGCAGTACTTC
TRBJ1-1 TRBD1 - TRBV7-6 CASSWGQGGRAFF TGTGCCAGCAGCTGGGGACAGGGCGGGAGGGCTTTCTTT
TRBJ2-1 - - TRBV5-1 CASSFGLNNEQFF TGCGCCAGCAGCTTTGGACTCAACAATGAGCAGTTCTTC
TRBJ1-3 - once TRBV7-2 CASSLASTGSGNTIYF TGTGCCAGCAGCTTAGCATCGACAGGCTCTGGAAACACCATATATTTT
TRBJ1-2 - - TRBV19 CASSIEQTYGYTF TGTGCCAGTAGTATAGAACAGACGTACGGCTACACCTTC
TRBJ1-1 - - TRBV15 CATCRVVQGRTEAFF TGTGCCACCTGCAGAGTTGTTCAGGGAAGGACTGAAGCTTTCTTT
TRBJ1-4 - once TRBV27 CASSLDFETATNEKLFF TGTGCCAGCAGTTTAGATTTTGAGACAGCAACTAATGAAAAACTGTTTTTT
TRBJ1-1 - few TRBV28 CAILTGNTEAFF TGTGCCATCCTGACAGGGAACACTGAAGCTTTCTTT
TRBJ2-3 - - TRBV7-2 CASSAQISTDTQYF TGTGCCAGCAGCGCACAGATTAGCACAGATACGCAGTATTTT
TRBJ1-4 TRBD1 - TRBV19 CASSIAPGQGEKLFF TGTGCCAGTAGTATCGCCCCGGGACAGGGAGAAAAACTGTTTTTT
TRBJ2-4 - few TRBV25-1 CASSEVGGKNIQYF TGTGCCAGCAGTGAAGTCGGCGGGAAAAACATTCAGTACTTC
TRBJ1-1 - - TRBV5-1 CASSLRHGTEAFF TGCGCCAGCAGCTTGAGACATGGCACTGAAGCTTTCTTT
TRBJ2-2 TRBD1 - TRBV28 CASSWTGTGGTFSGELFF TGTGCCAGCAGTTGGACCGGGACAGGGGGAACGTTTTCCGGGGAGCTGTTTTTT
TRBJ2-1 TRBD2 few TRBV19 CASSDGLARDEQFF TGTGCCAGTAGTGACGGACTAGCGCGTGATGAGCAGTTCTTC
TRBJ2-7 - - TRBV4-1 CASSLGQWRDEQYF TGCGCCAGCAGCCTGGGACAGTGGAGGGACGAGCAGTACTTC
TRBJ2-7 - - TRBV27 CASSLRSSLRYEQYF TGTGCCAGCAGTTTAAGGTCTAGCCTCCGCTACGAGCAGTACTTC
TRBJ2-1 - - TRBV7-9 CASSGGQGVDNEQFF TGTGCCAGCAGCGGGGGCCAAGGGGTGGACAATGAGCAGTTCTTC
TRBJ2-3 - - TRBV9 CASSGGGEDTQYF TGTGCCAGCAGCGGGGGAGGAGAGGATACGCAGTATTTT
TRBJ2-1 - few TRBV14 CASSQGLPQEQFF TGTGCCAGCAGCCAAGGACTCCCCCAAGAGCAGTTCTTC
TRBJ2-2 TRBD1 - TRBV5-4 CASSGPGQESGELFF TGTGCCAGCAGCGGCCCCGGACAGGAGTCCGGGGAGCTGTTTTTT
TRBJ2-7 - - TRBV28 CASSNIYEQYF TGTGCCAGCAGCAACATATACGAGCAGTACTTC
TRBJ1-5 - - TRBV28 CASNPRGNQPQHF TGTGCCAGCAACCCCCGGGGCAATCAGCCCCAGCATTTT
TRBJ1-2 TRBD1 - TRBV28 CASSKPPLWTRIKDREGHGYTF TGTGCCAGCAGCAAGCCTCCTCTATGGACAAGGATTAAGGACAGGGAAGGACATGGCTACACCTTC
TRBJ2-1 - few TRBV28 CASSLIVAQSYNEQFF TGTGCCAGCAGTTTGATAGTAGCGCAATCCTACAATGAGCAGTTCTTC
TRBJ2-2 TRBD1 - TRBV30 CAWSVMGQGFPGELFF TGTGCCTGGAGTGTAATGGGACAGGGTTTCCCCGGGGAGCTGTTTTTT
TRBJ1-4 TRBD1 - TRBV30 CAWNQRQGYEKLFF TGTGCCTGGAATCAGAGACAGGGGTATGAAAAACTGTTTTTT
TRBJ1-2 - few TRBV2 CASSEEVYRLDVVDGYTF TGTGCCAGCAGTGAAGAGGTCTACAGATTGGATGTCGTGGATGGCTACACCTTC
TRBJ1-5 TRBD1 - TRBV6-6 CASRRTGEDNQPQHF TGTGCCAGCAGAAGGACAGGGGAGGACAATCAGCCCCAGCATTTT
TRBJ2-3 TRBD2 few TRBV27 CASSFSPSGSTDTQYF TGTGCCAGCAGCTTCAGTCCTAGCGGGAGCACAGATACGCAGTATTTT
TRBJ2-7 TRBD2 - TRBV27 CASSKGLALYEQYF TGTGCCAGCTCCAAGGGACTAGCTTTATACGAGCAGTACTTC
TRBJ1-1 TRBD1 - TRBV6-5 CASRRQGLNTEAFF TGTGCCAGCAGACGACAGGGTCTGAACACTGAAGCTTTCTTT